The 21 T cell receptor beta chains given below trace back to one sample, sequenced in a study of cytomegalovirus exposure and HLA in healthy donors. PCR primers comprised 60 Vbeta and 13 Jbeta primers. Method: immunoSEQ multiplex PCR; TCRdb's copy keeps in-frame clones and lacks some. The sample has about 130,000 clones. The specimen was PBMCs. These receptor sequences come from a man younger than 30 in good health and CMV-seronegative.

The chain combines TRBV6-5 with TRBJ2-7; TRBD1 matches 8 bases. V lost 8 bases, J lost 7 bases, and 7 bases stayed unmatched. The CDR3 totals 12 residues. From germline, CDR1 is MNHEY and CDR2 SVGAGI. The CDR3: CASHQGAGEQYF. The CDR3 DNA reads TGTGCCAGCCACCAGGGGGCTGGGGAGCAGTACTTC.

The CDR3 here is CASSLYGSAYEQYF. The DNA for the CDR3 is TGTGCCAGCAGCTTATATGGGAGCGCCTACGAGCAGTACTTC. The chain combines TRBV7-9 with TRBJ2-7; D possibly corresponds to TRBD2 (5 bases). In germline, CDR1 is SEHNR, CDR2 FQNEAQ (reference sequence). Trimming took off 2 bases at V and 2 bases at J, with 10 bases between the two ends. This CDR3 has 14 amino acids.

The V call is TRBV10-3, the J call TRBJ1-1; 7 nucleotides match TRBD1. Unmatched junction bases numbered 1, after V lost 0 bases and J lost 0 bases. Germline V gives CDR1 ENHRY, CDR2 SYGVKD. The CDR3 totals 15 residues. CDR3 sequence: CAISESQGVNTEAFF. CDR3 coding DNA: TGTGCCATCAGTGAGTCTCAGGGGGTGAACACTGAAGCTTTCTTT.

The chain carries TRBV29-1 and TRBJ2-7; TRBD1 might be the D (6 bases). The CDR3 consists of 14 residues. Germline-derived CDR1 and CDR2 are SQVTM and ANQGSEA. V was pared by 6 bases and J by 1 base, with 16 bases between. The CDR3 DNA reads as TGCAGCGTGCGCTGGACAGAGGGTTCCTACGAGCAGTACTTC. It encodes CSVRWTEGSYEQYF.

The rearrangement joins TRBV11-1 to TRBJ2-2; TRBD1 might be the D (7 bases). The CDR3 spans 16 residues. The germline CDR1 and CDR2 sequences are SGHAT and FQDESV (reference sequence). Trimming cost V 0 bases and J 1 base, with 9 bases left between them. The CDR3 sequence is CASSLAQGGNTGELFF. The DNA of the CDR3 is TGTGCCAGCAGCTTAGCGCAGGGGGGGAACACCGGGGAGCTGTTTTTT.

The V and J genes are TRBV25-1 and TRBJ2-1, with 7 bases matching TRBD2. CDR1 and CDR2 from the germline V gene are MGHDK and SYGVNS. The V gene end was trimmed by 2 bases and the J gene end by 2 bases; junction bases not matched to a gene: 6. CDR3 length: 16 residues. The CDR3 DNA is TGTGCCAGCAGTGAAGGGGCTAGCGGACCCTACAATGAGCAGTTCTTC. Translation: CASSEGASGPYNEQFF. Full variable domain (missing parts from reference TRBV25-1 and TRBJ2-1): EADIYQTPRYLVIGTGKKITLECSQTMGHDKMYWYQQDPGMELHLIHYSYGVNSTEKGDLSSESTVSRIRTEHFPLTLESARPSHTSQYLCASSEGASGPYNEQFFGPGTRLTVL.

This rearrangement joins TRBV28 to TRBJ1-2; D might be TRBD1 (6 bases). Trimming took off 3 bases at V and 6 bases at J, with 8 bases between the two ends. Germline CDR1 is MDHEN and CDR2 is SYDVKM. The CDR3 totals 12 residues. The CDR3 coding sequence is TGTGCCAGCAGTTTTAACAGGGATGGCTACACCTTC. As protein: CASSFNRDGYTF.

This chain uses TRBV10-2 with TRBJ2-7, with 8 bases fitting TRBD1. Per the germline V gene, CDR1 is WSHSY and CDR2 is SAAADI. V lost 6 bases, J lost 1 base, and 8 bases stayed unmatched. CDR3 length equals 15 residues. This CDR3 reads CASSNYGTGSYEQYF. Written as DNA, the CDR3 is TGCGCCAGCAGCAATTACGGGACAGGATCCTACGAGCAGTACTTC.

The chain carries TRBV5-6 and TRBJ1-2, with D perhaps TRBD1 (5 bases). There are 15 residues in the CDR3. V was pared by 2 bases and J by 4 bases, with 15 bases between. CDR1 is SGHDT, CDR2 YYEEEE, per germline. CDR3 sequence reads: CASSFSYRLAYGYTF. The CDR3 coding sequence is TGTGCCAGCAGCTTCTCGTACAGGCTGGCCTATGGCTACACCTTC.

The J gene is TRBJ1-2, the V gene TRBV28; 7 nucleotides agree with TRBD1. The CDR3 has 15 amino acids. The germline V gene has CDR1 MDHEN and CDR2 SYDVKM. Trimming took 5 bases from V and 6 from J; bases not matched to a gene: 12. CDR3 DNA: TGTGCCAGCAGTCCAATATACGGGACAGTTAATGGCTACACCTTC. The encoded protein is CASSPIYGTVNGYTF.

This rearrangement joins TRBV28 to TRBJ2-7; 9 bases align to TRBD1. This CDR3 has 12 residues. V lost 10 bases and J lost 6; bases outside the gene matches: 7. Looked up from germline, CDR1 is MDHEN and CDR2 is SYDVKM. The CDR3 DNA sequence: TGTGCCACCGGACAGGGGCGGATCGAGCAGTACTTC. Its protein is CATGQGRIEQYF.

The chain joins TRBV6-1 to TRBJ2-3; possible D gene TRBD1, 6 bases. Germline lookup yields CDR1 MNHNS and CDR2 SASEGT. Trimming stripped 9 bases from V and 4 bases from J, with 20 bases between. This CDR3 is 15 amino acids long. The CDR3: CASLKMDSSPDTQYF. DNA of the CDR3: TGTGCCAGTCTAAAGATGGACAGTTCTCCAGATACGCAGTATTTT.

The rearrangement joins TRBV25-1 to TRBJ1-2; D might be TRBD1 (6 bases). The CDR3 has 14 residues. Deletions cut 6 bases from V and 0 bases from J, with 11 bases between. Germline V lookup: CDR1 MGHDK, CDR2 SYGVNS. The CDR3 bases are TGTGCCAGCAGGAGGGACACATCTAACTATGGCTACACCTTC. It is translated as CASRRDTSNYGYTF.

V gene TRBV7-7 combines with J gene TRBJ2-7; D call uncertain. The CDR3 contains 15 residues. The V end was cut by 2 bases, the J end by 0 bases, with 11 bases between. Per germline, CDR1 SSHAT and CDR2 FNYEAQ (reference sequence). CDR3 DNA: TGTGCCAGCAGCTTAAGACACTCCAGCTCCTACGAGCAGTACTTC. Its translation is CASSLRHSSSYEQYF.

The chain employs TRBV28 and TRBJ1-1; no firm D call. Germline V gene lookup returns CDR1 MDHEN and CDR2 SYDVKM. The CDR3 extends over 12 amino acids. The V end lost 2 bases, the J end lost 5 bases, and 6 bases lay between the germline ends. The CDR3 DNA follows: TGTGCCAGCAGTTTACAGGCAACTGAAGCTTTCTTT. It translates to CASSLQATEAFF.

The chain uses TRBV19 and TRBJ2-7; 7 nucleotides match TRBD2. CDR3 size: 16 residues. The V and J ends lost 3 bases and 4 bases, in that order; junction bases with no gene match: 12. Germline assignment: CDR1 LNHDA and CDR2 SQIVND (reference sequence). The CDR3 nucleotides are TGTGCCAGTAGTATCGGTTCGGGGACTACGCGATACGAGCAGTACTTC. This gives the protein CASSIGSGTTRYEQYF.

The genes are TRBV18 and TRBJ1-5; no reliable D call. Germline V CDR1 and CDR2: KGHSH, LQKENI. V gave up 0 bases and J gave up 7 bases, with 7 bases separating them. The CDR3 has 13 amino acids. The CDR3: CASSPPGAQPQHF. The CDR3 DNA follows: TGTGCCAGCTCACCACCGGGAGCACAGCCCCAGCATTTT. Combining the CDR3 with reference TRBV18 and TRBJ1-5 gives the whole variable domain NAGVMQNPRHLVRRRGQEARLRCSPMKGHSHVYWYRQLPEEGLKFMVYLQKENIIDESGMPKERFSAEFPKEGPSILRIQQVVRGDSAAYFCASSPPGAQPQHFGDGTRLSIL.

CDR3 in amino acids: CAWSIGGNQPQHF. The CDR3 DNA sequence: TGTGCCTGGAGTATCGGGGGCAATCAGCCCCAGCATTTT. The chain employs TRBV30 and TRBJ1-5, with unresolved D. The CDR3 length is 13 residues. The germline V gene has CDR1 GTSNPN and CDR2 SVGIG (reference sequence). V lost 2 bases and J lost 2, with 7 bases in between.

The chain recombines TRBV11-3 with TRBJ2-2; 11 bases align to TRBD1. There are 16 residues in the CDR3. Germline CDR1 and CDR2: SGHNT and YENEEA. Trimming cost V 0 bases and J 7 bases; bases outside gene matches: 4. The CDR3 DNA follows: TGTGCCAGCAGCTTAGATGGGACAGGGGGTCGCGGGGAGCTGTTTTTT. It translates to CASSLDGTGGRGELFF. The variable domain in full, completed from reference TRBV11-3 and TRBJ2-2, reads EAGVVQSPRYKIIEKKQPVAFWCNPISGHNTLYWYLQNLGQGPELLIRYENEEAVDDSQLPKDRFSAERLKGVDSTLKIQPAELGDSAVYLCASSLDGTGGRGELFFGEGSRLTVL.

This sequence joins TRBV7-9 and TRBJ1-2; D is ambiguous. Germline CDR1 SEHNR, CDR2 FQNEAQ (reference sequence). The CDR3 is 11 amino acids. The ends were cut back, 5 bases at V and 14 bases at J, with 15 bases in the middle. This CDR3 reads CASSPRSVWTF. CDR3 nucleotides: TGTGCCAGCAGCCCCCGGTCCGTCTGGACCTTC.

CDR3 DNA sequence: TGTGCCAGCAGTTTCCGGGCCCCGGGGGAGCAGTACTTC. Its protein product is CASSFRAPGEQYF. V usage is TRBV27 and J usage is TRBJ2-7, with D perhaps matching TRBD2 (5 bases). The CDR3 loop spans 13 amino acids. CDR1 is MNHEY, CDR2 SMNVEV, per germline (reference sequence). V lost 3 bases, J lost 7 bases, and 13 bases lay in between.